This TCR beta chain was found in a study of T cells expressing NK-cell markers. Study-wide results and caveats: NKG2C+ dominant clonotypes from more than 5 donors made up about 1.0-7.5% of CD8+ T cells.

Comment on this clonotype: Its antigen remains unidentified.

The germline CDR1 and CDR2 sequences are LNHDA and SQIVND (reference sequence). The CDR3 loop spans 13 amino acids. TCRdb re-analyzed the 5' RACE reads; it lists each CDR3 protein once, without DNA. Reported are fewer than 300,000 distinct CDR3 sequences; the ten largest clones contain more than 3.5%. This receptor was obtained from a woman aged 18-70 years in good health. The sample was blood T cells: a sorted CD56 or NKG2C T cell subset, CD4+ or CD8+ T cells, or bulk PBMC T cells (not recorded which). The chain has TRBV19 and TRBJ1-1. Here the CDR3 reads CASSIGASYEAFF.